The 18 T cell receptor beta chains below come from one sample, sequenced in a study of blood T cells in healthy people across ages. PCR was performed a second time for about 7 to 11 cycles using a sample-barcoded 5' primer and a J-beta primer mix. TCRdb re-called the 5' RACE reads through MiXCR, storing one row per CDR3 protein. The sample has 540,000 or so distinct CDR3 sequences; 25% to 30% are singletons. Sample: blood. The source of these receptors is a woman in her sixties or seventies in good health.

This clonotype was seen only a few times. This chain connects TRBV7-9 to TRBJ1-1, with D unresolved. The CDR3 has 13 residues. The V gene's germline CDR1 is SEHNR and CDR2 FQNEAQ (reference sequence). V lost 2 bases to trimming and J lost 2 bases, with 6 bases between them. The CDR3 here is CASSLSHNTEAFF. DNA of the CDR3: TGTGCCAGCAGCTTATCGCATAACACTGAAGCTTTCTTT.

This clonotype showed up just a few times. The chain couples TRBV29-1 to TRBJ1-4; 8 bases match TRBD1. Germline loops: CDR1 SQVTM, CDR2 ANQGSEA. J was trimmed by 4 bases and V by 4 bases; bases with no gene match: 5. CDR3 size: 14 residues. The CDR3 DNA sequence: TGCAGCGTTGGGACTGGACAGGGTAATGAAAAACTGTTTTTT. This gives the protein CSVGTGQGNEKLFF. Full variable domain (missing parts from reference TRBV29-1 and TRBJ1-4): SAVISQKPSRDICQRGTSLTIQCQVDSQVTMMFWYRQQPGQSLTLIATANQGSEATYESGFVIDKFPISRPNLTFSTLTVSNMSPEDSSIYLCSVGTGQGNEKLFFGSGTQLSVL.

This clonotype was observed at least ten times. The rearrangement uses TRBV4-2 and TRBJ2-5, with 14 positions matching TRBD2. The CDR3 has 18 amino acids. V shed 4 bases, J shed 2 bases, and the junction held 9 bases outside the gene matches. In germline, CDR1 is LGHNA, CDR2 YNFKEQ. Written as DNA, the CDR3 is TGTGCCAGCAGCCGTGGACTAGCGGGGGGCCGTCGGCAAGAGACCCAGTACTTC. The encoded protein is CASSRGLAGGRRQETQYF.

This clonotype has just one count. A much larger clone lies one base from this, so it may be a read error. V is TRBV29-1 and J is TRBJ1-2, with D possibly being TRBD1 (5 bases). The CDR3 runs 11 residues. V was trimmed by 4 bases and J by 5 bases, leaving 8 bases between them. The germline V gene encodes CDR1 SQVTM and CDR2 ANQGSEA. The CDR3 DNA reads TGCAGCGTTGGTCAGGGTTATGGCTACACCTTC. It encodes CSVGQGYGYTF.

The chain combines TRBV6-6 with TRBJ1-2, with TRBD1 matching over 9 bases. J gave up 2 bases and V 6 bases, and 7 bases lay outside the gene matches. The CDR3 has 15 amino acids. Germline CDR1 MNHNY, CDR2 SVGAGI (reference sequence). The DNA for the CDR3 is TGTGCCAGCAGGACACAGGGGGCGTTGAACTATGGCTACACCTTC. The encoded protein is CASRTQGALNYGYTF.

V is TRBV4-2 and J is TRBJ1-2; D perhaps matches TRBD1 (5 bases). CDR1 and CDR2 (germline): LGHNA, YNFKEQ. V shed 0 bases and J shed 7 bases, with 15 bases lying between them. The CDR3 is 15 amino acids. CDR3 sequence (DNA): TGTGCCAGCAGCCAAGAAAATTCAGGGTCGGGTGGCTACACCTTC. Amino acids: CASSQENSGSGGYTF.

CDR3 sequence (DNA): TGTGCCAGCAGACGGGGGCCGGGGATCAATGAGCAGTTCTTC. Protein product: CASRRGPGINEQFF. The rearrangement links TRBV28 to TRBJ2-1; tentatively, D is TRBD1 or TRBD2 (6 bases each). CDR1 and CDR2 from the germline V gene are MDHEN and SYDVKM. V shed 6 bases and J shed 6 bases, with 15 bases lying between them. The CDR3 covers 14 residues.

The chain couples TRBV7-9 to TRBJ1-4, with D perhaps TRBD1 (6 bases). The germline V gene has CDR1 SEHNR and CDR2 FQNEAQ (reference sequence). V lost 5 bases, J lost 4 bases, and 23 bases lay in between. This CDR3 spans 18 amino acids. The DNA of the CDR3 is TGTGCCAGCAGCCCGCGTCCCGGGACACCTCCGGGTAATGAAAAACTGTTTTTT. Its protein product is CASSPRPGTPPGNEKLFF.

J is TRBJ1-1 and V is TRBV7-2; D is perhaps TRBD1 (5 bases). Germline V gives CDR1 SGHTA, CDR2 FQGNSA. The CDR3 contains 13 residues. Deletions cut 7 bases from V and 1 base from J, with 10 bases between. CDR3 coding DNA: TGTGCCAGCACAGCTACAGGGAACACTGAAGCTTTCTTT. It encodes CASTATGNTEAFF.

The rearrangement links TRBV10-3 to TRBJ2-3; TRBD2 matches at 11 bases. Germline CDR1 is ENHRY and CDR2 is SYGVKD. This CDR3 has 17 residues. With 6 bases clipped from V and 8 bases from J, the junction kept 16 bases outside the gene matches. The CDR3 DNA reads as TGTGCCATCAGCAAAAAGGGACTAGCGGAAGCACAGACTACGCAGTATTTT. Amino acids: CAISKKGLAEAQTTQYF.

This sequence joins TRBV29-1 and TRBJ1-1; D may be TRBD1 (6 bases). V was clipped by 2 bases and J by 1 base, with 11 bases between them. CDR3 length: 14 residues. The germline CDR1 and CDR2 sequences are SQVTM and ANQGSEA. Here the CDR3 DNA reads TGCAGCGTTGAAAAGACAGGTCAGAACACTGAAGCTTTCTTT. Translating gives CSVEKTGQNTEAFF.

This clonotype was found a few times. The rearrangement links TRBV7-2 to TRBJ2-4, with 9 bases fitting TRBD1. J was trimmed by 6 bases and V by 4 bases; bases with no gene match: 7. The CDR3 consists of 15 residues. Germline loops: CDR1 SGHTA, CDR2 FQGNSA. The CDR3 DNA is TGTGCCAGCAGCTCTAACAGGGGGCTCGGAAACATTCAGTACTTC. It codes for CASSSNRGLGNIQYF.

The chain links TRBV7-9 to TRBJ2-5; 12 bases match TRBD2. The CDR3 extends over 16 amino acids. V dropped 4 bases and J dropped 11; count of bases not matched to a gene: 14. Looked up from germline, CDR1 is SEHNR and CDR2 is FQNEAQ (reference sequence). CDR3 sequence reads: CASSSGLAGRLREQYF. CDR3 coding DNA: TGTGCCAGCAGCTCGGGACTAGCGGGCCGTCTGAGGGAGCAGTACTTC.

This chain joins TRBV20-1 and TRBJ2-3, with 13 positions matching TRBD2. Losses at the gene ends were 5 bases for V and 2 bases for J; bases not matched to a gene: 4. In germline, CDR1 is DFQATT, CDR2 SNEGSKA (reference sequence). The CDR3 runs 15 residues. Written as DNA, the CDR3 is TGCAGTGCTCCGGGACTAGCGGGGTACACAGATACGCAGTATTTT. Protein: CSAPGLAGYTDTQYF.

This clonotype was recorded a few times. V usage is TRBV6-2 or TRBV6-3 and J usage is TRBJ2-7; TRBD2 matches at 10 bases. Germline-derived CDR1 and CDR2 are MNHEY and SVGEGT. Unmatched junction bases numbered 11, after V lost 5 bases and J lost 4 bases. This CDR3 comprises 16 residues. In DNA, the CDR3 is TGTGCCAGCAGTCCCAGGAGGAGGACTAGCGGTTACGAGCAGTACTTC. Translation: CASSPRRRTSGYEQYF.

This chain connects TRBV10-3 to TRBJ1-2; 8 bases map to TRBD1. The V gene end was trimmed by 6 bases and the J gene end by 5 bases; junction bases not matched to a gene: 5. The germline V gene has CDR1 ENHRY and CDR2 SYGVKD. The length of the CDR3 is 13 residues. DNA of the CDR3: TGTGCCATCAGGACAGGGGAGGAATATGGCTACACCTTC. The encoded protein is CAIRTGEEYGYTF.

This clonotype appeared a single time. Relative to the germline gene, one junction end is altered; a read error may explain this. V and J are TRBV6-1 and TRBJ2-1, with D unclear. CDR3 size: 16 residues. Per germline, CDR1 MNHNS and CDR2 SASEGT. CDR3 in DNA: TGTGCCAGCAGCGAACAGCCCGGGCCTCGATACAATGAGCAGGTCTTC. Translated: CASSEQPGPRYNEQVF.

J is TRBJ2-5 and V is TRBV13, with 9 bases identical to TRBD2. The assigned J gene may be wrong: the sequence end matches TRBJ2-1 better. This CDR3 region has 16 residues. Germline lookup yields CDR1 PRHDT and CDR2 FYEKMQ (reference sequence). Written as DNA, the CDR3 is TGTGCCAGCAGCGACCCGGCGGGGGGGGCCTACAATGAGCAGTTCTTC. Its protein is CASSDPAGGAYNEQFF.